This T cell receptor (beta chain) comes out of a study of beta chain features in type 1 diabetes. At the level of the study: No age, gender or cell yield differences were seen between patients and healthy donors.

Points from the study as a whole: When Type 1 diabetes patients were examined, their TCRB CDR3s proved moderately but significantly shorter in all four CD4+ subsets.

Expressed TCRB transcripts were sequenced after all isolated RNA was converted to cDNA. Read counts averaged about 3.57 million for samples of naive, central memory and regulatory T cells. Sequenced by immunoSEQ multiplex PCR; TCRdb stores in-frame clones only, minus some. The table shows under 400,000 clones, with roughly a fifth occurring only once. Purity of each sorted population was above 98%. This clone was picked up a small number of times. Its antigen is not identified. Trimming shortened V by 5 bases and J by 5 bases, and 21 bases separated the two germline ends. Per germline, CDR1 SNHLY and CDR2 FYNNEI. The CDR3 extends over 16 amino acids.

The rearrangement uses TRBV2 and TRBJ1-2; D gene uncertain. This clonotype originated in a young woman in good health. The sample consisted of naive CD4+ T cells from blood. In nucleotides, the CDR3 is TGTGCCAGCAGTCTGGAGGCCCGGAAACAACTATATGGCTACACCTTC. Its protein product is CASSLEARKQLYGYTF.